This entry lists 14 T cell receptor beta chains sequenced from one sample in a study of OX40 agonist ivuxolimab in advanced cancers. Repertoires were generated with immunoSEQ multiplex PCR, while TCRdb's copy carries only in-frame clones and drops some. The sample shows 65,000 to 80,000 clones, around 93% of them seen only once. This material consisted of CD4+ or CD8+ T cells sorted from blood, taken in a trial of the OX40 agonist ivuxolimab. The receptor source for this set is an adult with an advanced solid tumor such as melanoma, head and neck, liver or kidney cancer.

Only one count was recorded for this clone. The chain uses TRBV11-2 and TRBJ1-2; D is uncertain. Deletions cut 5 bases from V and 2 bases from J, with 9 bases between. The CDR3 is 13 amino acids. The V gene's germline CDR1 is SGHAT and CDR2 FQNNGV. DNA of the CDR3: TGTGCCAGCAGCCCCTCCCCGAACTATGGCTACACCTTC. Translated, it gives CASSPSPNYGYTF.

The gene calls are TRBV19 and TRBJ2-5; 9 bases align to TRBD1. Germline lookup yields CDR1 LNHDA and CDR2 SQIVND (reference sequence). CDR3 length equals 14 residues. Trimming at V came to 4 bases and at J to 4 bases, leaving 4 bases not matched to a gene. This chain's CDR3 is CASSTQGAGETQYF. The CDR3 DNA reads TGTGCCAGTAGTACACAGGGGGCGGGAGAGACCCAGTACTTC.

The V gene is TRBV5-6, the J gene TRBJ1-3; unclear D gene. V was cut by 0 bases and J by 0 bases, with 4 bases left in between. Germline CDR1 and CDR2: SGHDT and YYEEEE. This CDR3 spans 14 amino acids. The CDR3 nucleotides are TGTGCCAGCAGCTTGGTAGTCTCTGGAAACACCATATATTTT. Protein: CASSLVVSGNTIYF.

The CDR3 is CASSRDGEVESTEAFF. The CDR3 coding sequence is TGTGCCAGTAGCCGGGACGGTGAAGTGGAAAGCACTGAAGCTTTCTTT. The gene calls are TRBV19 and TRBJ1-1; weak D call: TRBD1 (5 bases). Trimming cost V 6 bases and J 4 bases, with 21 bases left between them. CDR3 length equals 16 residues. Germline-derived CDR1 and CDR2 are LNHDA and SQIVND (reference sequence).

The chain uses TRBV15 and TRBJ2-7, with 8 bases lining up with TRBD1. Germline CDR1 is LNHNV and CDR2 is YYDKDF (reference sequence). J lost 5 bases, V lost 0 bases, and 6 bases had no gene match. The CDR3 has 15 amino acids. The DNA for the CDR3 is TGTGCCACCAGCAGAGATAGCCAGGGGGCCCACGAGCAGTACTTC. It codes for CATSRDSQGAHEQYF.

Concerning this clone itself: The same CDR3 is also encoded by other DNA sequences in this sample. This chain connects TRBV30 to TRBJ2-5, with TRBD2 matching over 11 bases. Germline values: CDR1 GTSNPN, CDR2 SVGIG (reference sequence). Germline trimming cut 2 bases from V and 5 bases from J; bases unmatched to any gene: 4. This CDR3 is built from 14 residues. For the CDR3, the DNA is TGTGCCTGGAGTCCGGGACTAGCGGAGGAGACCCAGTACTTC. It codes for CAWSPGLAEETQYF.

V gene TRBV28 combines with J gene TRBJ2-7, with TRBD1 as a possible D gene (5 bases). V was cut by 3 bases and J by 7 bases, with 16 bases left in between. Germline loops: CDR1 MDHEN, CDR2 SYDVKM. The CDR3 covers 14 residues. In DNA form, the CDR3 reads TGTGCCAGCAGTTTGAATGGGGCGCTGAAAGAGCAGTACTTC. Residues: CASSLNGALKEQYF.

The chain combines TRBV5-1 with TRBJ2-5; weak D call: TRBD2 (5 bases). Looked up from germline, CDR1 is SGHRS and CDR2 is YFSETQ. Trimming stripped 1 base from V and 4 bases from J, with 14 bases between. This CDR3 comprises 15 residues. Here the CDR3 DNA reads TGCGCCAGCAGCTTGCCCGTAGCGACGGGAGAGACCCAGTACTTC. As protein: CASSLPVATGETQYF.

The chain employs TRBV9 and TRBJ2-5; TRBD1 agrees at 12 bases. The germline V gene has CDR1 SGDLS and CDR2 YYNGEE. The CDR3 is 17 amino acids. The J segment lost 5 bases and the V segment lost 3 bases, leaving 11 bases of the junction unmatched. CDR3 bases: TGTGCCAGCAGCGACGAACGCGGGACAGGGGGCGGGGAGACCCAGTACTTC. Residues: CASSDERGTGGGETQYF.

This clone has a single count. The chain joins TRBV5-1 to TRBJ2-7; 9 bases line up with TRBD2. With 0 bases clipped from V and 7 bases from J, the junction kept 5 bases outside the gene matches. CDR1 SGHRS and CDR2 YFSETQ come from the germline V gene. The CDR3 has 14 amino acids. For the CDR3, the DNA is TGCGCCAGCAGCTTGGGGCTAGCGGGAAGAGAGCAGTACTTC. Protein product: CASSLGLAGREQYF.

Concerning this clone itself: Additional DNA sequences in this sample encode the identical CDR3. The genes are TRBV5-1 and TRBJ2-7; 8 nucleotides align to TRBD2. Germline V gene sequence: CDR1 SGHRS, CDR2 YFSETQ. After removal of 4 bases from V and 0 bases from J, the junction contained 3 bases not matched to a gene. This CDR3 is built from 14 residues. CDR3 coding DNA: TGCGCCAGCAGCCTAACTAGCGGCTCCTACGAGCAGTACTTC. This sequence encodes CASSLTSGSYEQYF.

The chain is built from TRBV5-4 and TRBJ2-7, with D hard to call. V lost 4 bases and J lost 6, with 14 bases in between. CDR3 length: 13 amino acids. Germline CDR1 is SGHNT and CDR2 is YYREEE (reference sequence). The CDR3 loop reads CASSRVNSAEQYF. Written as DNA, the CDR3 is TGTGCCAGCAGCCGCGTAAATTCGGCCGAGCAGTACTTC.

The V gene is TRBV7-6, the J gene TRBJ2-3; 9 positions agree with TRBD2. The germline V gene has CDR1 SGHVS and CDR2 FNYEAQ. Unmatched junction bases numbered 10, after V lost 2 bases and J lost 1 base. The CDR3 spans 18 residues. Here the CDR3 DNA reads TGTGCCAGCAGCTTATCCCTCGGCGGCGGGAGGGGCACAGATACGCAGTATTTT. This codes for CASSLSLGGGRGTDTQYF. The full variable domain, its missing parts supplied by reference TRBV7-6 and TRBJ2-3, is GAGVSQSPRYKVTKRGQDVALRCDPISGHVSLYWYRQALGQGPEFLTYFNYEAQQDKSGLPNDRFSAERPEGSISTLTIQRTEQRDSAMYRCASSLSLGGGRGTDTQYFGPGTRLTVL.

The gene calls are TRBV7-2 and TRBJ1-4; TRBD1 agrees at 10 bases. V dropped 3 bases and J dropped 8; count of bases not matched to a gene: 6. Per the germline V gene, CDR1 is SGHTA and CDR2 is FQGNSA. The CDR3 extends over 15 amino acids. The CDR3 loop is CASSFTGTGVEKLFF. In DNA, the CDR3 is TGTGCCAGCAGCTTTACCGGGACAGGGGTGGAAAAACTGTTTTTT.